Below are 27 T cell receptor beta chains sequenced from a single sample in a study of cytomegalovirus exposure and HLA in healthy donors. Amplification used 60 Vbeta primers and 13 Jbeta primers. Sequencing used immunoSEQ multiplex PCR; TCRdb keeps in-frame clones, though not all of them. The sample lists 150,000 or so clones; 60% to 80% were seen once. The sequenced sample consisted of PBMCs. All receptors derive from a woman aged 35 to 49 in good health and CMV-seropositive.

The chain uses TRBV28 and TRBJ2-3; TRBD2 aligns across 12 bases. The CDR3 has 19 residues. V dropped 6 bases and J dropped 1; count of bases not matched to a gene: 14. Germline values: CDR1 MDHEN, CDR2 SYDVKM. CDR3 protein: CASRVRTSGMRGGTDTQYF. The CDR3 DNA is TGTGCCAGCAGAGTTCGGACTAGCGGGATGAGGGGGGGCACAGATACGCAGTATTTT.

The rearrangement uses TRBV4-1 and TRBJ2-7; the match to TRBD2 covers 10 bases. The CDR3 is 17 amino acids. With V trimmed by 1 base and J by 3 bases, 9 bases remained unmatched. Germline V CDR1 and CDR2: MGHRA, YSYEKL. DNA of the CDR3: TGCGCCAGCAGCCAAGGGGCTAGCGGGAGTGTGAGCTACGAGCAGTACTTC. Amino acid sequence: CASSQGASGSVSYEQYF.

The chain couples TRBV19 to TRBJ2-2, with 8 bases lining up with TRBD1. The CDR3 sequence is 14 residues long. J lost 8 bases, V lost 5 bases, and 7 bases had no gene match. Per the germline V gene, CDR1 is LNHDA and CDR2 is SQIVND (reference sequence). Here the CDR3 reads CASSGTGSRGELFF. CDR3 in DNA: TGTGCCAGTAGTGGGACAGGTAGTAGGGGGGAGCTGTTTTTT.

CDR3 nucleotide sequence: TGTGCCAGCTCATCGACGACAGGAAACACTGAAGCTTTCTTT. Translation gives CASSSTTGNTEAFF. The chain joins TRBV18 to TRBJ1-1, with TRBD1 as a possible D gene (6 bases). CDR1 is KGHSH, CDR2 LQKENI, per germline. This CDR3 is 14 amino acids long. The germline V and J ends were trimmed by 5 bases and 2 bases, with 12 bases remaining between them.

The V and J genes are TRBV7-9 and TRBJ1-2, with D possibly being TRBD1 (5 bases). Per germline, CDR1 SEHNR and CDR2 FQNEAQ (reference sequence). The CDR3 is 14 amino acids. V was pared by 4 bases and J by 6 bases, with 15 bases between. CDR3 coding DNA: TGTGCCAGCAGCTCCTCCCAGGGAGGCGATGGCTACACCTTC. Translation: CASSSSQGGDGYTF.

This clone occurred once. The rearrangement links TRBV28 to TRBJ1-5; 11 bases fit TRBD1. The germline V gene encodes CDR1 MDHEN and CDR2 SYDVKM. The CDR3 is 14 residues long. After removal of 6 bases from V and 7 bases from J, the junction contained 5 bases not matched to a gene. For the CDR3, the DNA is TGTGCCAGCAGGAGGACAGGGGGCCACCAGCCCCAGCATTTT. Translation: CASRRTGGHQPQHF.

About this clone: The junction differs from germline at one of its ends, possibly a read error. The CDR3 DNA reads TGTGCCGGCAGCTTCGATACATCCTCCTACGAGCAGTACTTC. Amino acids: CAGSFDTSSYEQYF. The chain recombines TRBV5-4 with TRBJ2-7, with D hard to call. Germline-derived CDR1 and CDR2 are SGHNT and YYREEE (reference sequence). There are 14 residues in the CDR3.

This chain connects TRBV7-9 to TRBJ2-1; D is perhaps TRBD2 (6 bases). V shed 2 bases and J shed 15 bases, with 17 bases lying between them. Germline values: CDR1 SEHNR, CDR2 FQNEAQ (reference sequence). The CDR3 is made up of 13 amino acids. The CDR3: CASSLYGTGVGFF. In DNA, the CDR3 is TGTGCCAGCAGCTTATACGGGACGGGGGTTGGGTTCTTC.

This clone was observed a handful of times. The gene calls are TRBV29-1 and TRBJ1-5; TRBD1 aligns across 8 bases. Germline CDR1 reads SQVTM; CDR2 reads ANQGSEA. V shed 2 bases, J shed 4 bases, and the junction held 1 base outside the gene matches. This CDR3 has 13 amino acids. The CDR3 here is CSVETGGNQPQHF. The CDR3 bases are TGCAGCGTTGAAACAGGGGGAAATCAGCCCCAGCATTTT. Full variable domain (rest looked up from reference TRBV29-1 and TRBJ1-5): SAVISQKPSRDICQRGTSLTIQCQVDSQVTMMFWYRQQPGQSLTLIATANQGSEATYESGFVIDKFPISRPNLTFSTLTVSNMSPEDSSIYLCSVETGGNQPQHFGDGTRLSIL.

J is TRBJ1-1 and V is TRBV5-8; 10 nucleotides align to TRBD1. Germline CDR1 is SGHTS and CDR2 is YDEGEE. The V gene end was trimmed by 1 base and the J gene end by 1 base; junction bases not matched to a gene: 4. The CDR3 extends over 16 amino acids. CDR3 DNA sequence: TGTGCCAGCAGCTTGTTGGGACAGGGGACGAACACTGAAGCTTTCTTT. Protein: CASSLLGQGTNTEAFF. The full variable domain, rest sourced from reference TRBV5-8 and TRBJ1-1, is EAGVTQSPTHLIKTRGQQATLRCSPISGHTSVYWYQQALGLGLQFLLWYDEGEERNRGNFPPRFSGRQFPNYSSELNVNALELEDSALYLCASSLLGQGTNTEAFFGQGTRLTVV.

The CDR3 nucleotides read TGTGCCAGCAGTTTCCAGGGTATGAACACTGAAGCTTTCTTT. This translates into CASSFQGMNTEAFF. The rearrangement links TRBV28 to TRBJ1-1; maybe TRBD1 (5 bases). CDR1 and CDR2 (germline): MDHEN, SYDVKM. This CDR3 comprises 14 residues. V lost 3 bases to trimming and J lost 0 bases, with 8 bases between them.

The CDR3 coding sequence is TGTGCCAGCAGCCGCCCGGGGGTCCCTACCGGGGAGCTGTTTTTT. Translation gives CASSRPGVPTGELFF. The J gene is TRBJ2-2, the V gene TRBV11-2; a possible D gene is TRBD2 (6 bases). V lost 5 bases, J lost 5 bases, and 15 bases lay in between. Germline loops: CDR1 SGHAT, CDR2 FQNNGV. The CDR3 is made up of 15 amino acids. The entire variable domain, with the rest obtained from reference TRBV11-2 and TRBJ2-2, is as follows: EAGVAQSPRYKIIEKRQSVAFWCNPISGHATLYWYQQILGQGPKLLIQFQNNGVVDDSQLPKDRFSAERLKGVDSTLKIQPAKLEDSAVYLCASSRPGVPTGELFFGEGSRLTVL.

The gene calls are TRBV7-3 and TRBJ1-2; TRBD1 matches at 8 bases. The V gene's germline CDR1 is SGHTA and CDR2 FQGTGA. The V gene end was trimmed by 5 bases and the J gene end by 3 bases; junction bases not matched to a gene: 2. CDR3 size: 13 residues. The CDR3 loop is CASSAQGDYGYTF. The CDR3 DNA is TGTGCCAGCAGCGCACAGGGGGACTATGGCTACACCTTC.

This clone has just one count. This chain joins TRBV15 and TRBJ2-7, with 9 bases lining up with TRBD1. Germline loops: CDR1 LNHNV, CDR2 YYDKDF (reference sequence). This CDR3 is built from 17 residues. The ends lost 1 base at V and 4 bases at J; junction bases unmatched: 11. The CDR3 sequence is CATSRGNSGQGTYEQYF. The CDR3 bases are TGTGCCACCAGCAGAGGGAACTCGGGACAGGGAACTTACGAGCAGTACTTC.

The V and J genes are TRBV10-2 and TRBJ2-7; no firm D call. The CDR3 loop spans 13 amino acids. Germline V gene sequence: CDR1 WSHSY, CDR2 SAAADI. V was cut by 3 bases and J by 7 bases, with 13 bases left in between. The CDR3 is CASSEFTVGEQYF. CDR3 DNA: TGCGCCAGCAGTGAATTCACAGTTGGTGAGCAGTACTTC.

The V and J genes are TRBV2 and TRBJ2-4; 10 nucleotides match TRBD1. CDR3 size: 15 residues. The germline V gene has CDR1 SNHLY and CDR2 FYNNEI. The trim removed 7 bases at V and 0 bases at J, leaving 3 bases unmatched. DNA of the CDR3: TGTGCCAGCAAGGGACAGGGGCTAGCCAAAAACATTCAGTACTTC. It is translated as CASKGQGLAKNIQYF.

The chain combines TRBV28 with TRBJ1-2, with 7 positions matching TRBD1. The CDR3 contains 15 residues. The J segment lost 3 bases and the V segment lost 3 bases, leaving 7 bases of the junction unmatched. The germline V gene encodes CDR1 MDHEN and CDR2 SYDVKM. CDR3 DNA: TGTGCCAGCAGTTTCAGGGGGAGCTATTACTATGGCTACACCTTC. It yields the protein CASSFRGSYYYGYTF.

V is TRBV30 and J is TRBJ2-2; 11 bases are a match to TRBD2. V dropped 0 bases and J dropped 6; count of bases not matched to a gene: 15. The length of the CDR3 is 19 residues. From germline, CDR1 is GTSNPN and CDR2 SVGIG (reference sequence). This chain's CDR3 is CAWSVPRREASGRPGELFF. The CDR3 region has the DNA TGTGCCTGGAGTGTCCCCCGGCGGGAGGCTAGCGGGAGGCCCGGGGAGCTGTTTTTT. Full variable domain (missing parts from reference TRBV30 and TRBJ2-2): SQTIHQWPATLVQPVGSPLSLECTVEGTSNPNLYWYRQAAGRGLQLLFYSVGIGQISSEVPQNLSASRPQDRQFILSSKKLLLSDSGFYLCAWSVPRREASGRPGELFFGEGSRLTVL.

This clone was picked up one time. The DNA for the CDR3 is TGTGCAAGTCGCCCGGGGACTAGCGGGAGGGCCGCCGTCTCCTACAATGAGCAGTTCTTC. It yields the protein CASRPGTSGRAAVSYNEQFF. This chain uses TRBV12-2 with TRBJ2-1; the table assigns TRBD2, which was not confirmed against the DNA. TRBV12-2 is described as a pseudogene. The CDR3 length is 20 residues.

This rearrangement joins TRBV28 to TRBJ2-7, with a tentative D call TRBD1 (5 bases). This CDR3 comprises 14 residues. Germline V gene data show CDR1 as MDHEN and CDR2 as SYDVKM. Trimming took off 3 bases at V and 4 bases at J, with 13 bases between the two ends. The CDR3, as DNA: TGTGCCAGCAGTTTCTACAGACAGAATTACGAGCAGTACTTC. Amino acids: CASSFYRQNYEQYF.

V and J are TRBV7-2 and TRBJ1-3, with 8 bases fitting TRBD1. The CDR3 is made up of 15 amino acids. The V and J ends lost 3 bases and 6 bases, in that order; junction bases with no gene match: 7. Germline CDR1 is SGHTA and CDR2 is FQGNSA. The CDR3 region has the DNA TGTGCCAGCAGCTTGGGCAGGGGGCGGGAAAACACCATATATTTT. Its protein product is CASSLGRGRENTIYF.

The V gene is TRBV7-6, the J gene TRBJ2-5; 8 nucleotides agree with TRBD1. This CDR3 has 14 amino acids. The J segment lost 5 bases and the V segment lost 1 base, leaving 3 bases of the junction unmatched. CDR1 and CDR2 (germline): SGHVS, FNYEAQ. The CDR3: CASSLVGTGETQYF. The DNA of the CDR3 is TGTGCCAGCAGCTTAGTCGGGACAGGCGAGACCCAGTACTTC. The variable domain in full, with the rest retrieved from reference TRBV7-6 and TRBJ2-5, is GAGVSQSPRYKVTKRGQDVALRCDPISGHVSLYWYRQALGQGPEFLTYFNYEAQQDKSGLPNDRFSAERPEGSISTLTIQRTEQRDSAMYRCASSLVGTGETQYFGPGTRLLVL.

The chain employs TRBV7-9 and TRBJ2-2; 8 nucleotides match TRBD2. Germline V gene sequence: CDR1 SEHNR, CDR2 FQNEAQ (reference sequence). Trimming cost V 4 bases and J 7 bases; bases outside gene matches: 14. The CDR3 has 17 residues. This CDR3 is CASSSHRRGLGGGELFF. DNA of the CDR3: TGTGCCAGCAGCTCCCACCGGAGGGGACTAGGGGGCGGGGAGCTGTTTTTT.

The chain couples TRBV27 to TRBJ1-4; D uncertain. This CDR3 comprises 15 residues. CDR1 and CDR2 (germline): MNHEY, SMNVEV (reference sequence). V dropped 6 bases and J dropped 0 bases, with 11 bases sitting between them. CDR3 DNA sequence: TGTGCCAGCAGACCCACCGGGACAACTAATGAAAAACTGTTTTTT. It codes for CASRPTGTTNEKLFF.

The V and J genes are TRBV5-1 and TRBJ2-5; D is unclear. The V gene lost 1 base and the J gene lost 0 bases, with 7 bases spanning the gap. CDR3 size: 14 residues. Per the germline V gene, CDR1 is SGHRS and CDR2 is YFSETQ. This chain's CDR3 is CASSLMPDQETQYF. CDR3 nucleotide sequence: TGCGCCAGCAGCTTGATGCCAGACCAAGAGACCCAGTACTTC.

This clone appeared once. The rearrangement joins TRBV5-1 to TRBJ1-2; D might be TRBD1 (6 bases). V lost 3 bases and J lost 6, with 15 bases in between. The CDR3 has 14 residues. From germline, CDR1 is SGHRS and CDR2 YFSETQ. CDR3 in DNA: TGCGCCAGCAGCTCCCTCGGGGCAGGGGATGGCTACACCTTC. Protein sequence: CASSSLGAGDGYTF.

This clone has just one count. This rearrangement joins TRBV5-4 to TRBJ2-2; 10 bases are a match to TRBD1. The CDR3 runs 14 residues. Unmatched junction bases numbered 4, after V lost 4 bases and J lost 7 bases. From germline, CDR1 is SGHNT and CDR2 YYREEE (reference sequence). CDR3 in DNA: TGTGCCAGCAGCCGGGGACAGGGGAACGGGGAGCTGTTTTTT. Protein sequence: CASSRGQGNGELFF.